The clone carrying this T cell receptor (beta chain) has only a few counts. Its specificity is unknown. The treatment denotes: roughly 19 received Ad26.COV2.S at low or high dose, single or two shots; roughly five received placebo; per-sample allocation not given. Sampling was performed 63 days after the first vaccine or placebo injection. The repertoire was sequenced with immunoSEQ multiplex PCR; TCRdb's copy has only in-frame clones and lacks some. The table has around 300,000 clones, almost 90% seen once; the top ten hold about 5%. The entry originates in a study of Ad26.COV2.S vaccination and SARS-CoV-2 variants. Study-wide results and caveats: A substantial breadth of spike-specific CD8+ and CD4+ T cell responses after vaccination has been reported. Spike-specific TCR breadth in vaccine recipients exceeded that seen in placebo recipients.

Germline V gene sequence: CDR1 SGHAT, CDR2 FQNNGV. This CDR3 spans 15 amino acids. V was clipped by 1 base and J by 3 bases, with 10 bases between them. This rearrangement joins TRBV11-2 to TRBJ1-5; D is undetermined. Source: peripheral blood, taken in a trial of Ad26.COV2.S vaccine versus placebo. This TCR was recovered from a person between 18 and 59 years old who received the Ad26.COV2.S COVID-19 vaccine or a placebo. This chain's CDR3 is CASSLGDGINQPQHF. Here the CDR3 DNA reads TGTGCCAGCAGCTTAGGGGATGGGATCAATCAGCCCCAGCATTTT.